The rows below give T cell receptor beta chains drawn from one sample of a study of blood T cell repertoires in COVID-19. TCRdb keeps only in-frame clones here, not all; method: immunoSEQ multiplex PCR. The data show around 78,000 clones, with over 80% seen just once and 5% to 6.5% held by the top ten. Material for sequencing was peripheral blood. The receptors were gathered from a man between 45 and 60 years old with active COVID-19. Both conserved end residues are part of each CDR3. The order of the fields is V gene, J gene, clone size, D gene, CDR3 DNA, CDR3 protein. The D gene is left open where the match is weak. Not all rows give a size; the values are once, few, many and, for expanded clones, a class.

TRBV7-2	TRBJ2-7	once	-	TGTGCCAGCAGCTTAGGGCTGCGGGAAGGCGAGCAGTACTTC	CASSLGLREGEQYF
TRBV30	TRBJ2-7	once	-	TGTGCCTGGAGTGGATCACGGTTAAACTACGAGCAGTACTTC	CAWSGSRLNYEQYF
TRBV4-1	TRBJ2-5	-	TRBD1	TGCGCCAGCAGCCTGTCCGGGACAGTCCAAGAGACCCAGTACTTC	CASSLSGTVQETQYF
TRBV28	TRBJ2-7	-	TRBD1	TGTGCCAGCAGTTTAGGAGACAGGGCCTACGAGCAGTACTTC	CASSLGDRAYEQYF
TRBV27	TRBJ1-1	once	TRBD1	TGTGCCAGCAGCCTACAGGGGCGGAACACTGAAGCTTTCTTT	CASSLQGRNTEAFF
TRBV27	TRBJ1-2	-	TRBD1	TGTGCCAGCAGTTTAACAGGGGTCTATGGCTACACCTTC	CASSLTGVYGYTF
TRBV2	TRBJ2-5	-	-	TGTGCCAGCCAAGGGGCCCGAGAGACCCAGTACTTC	CASQGARETQYF
TRBV27	TRBJ2-7	-	TRBD1	TGTGCCAGCAGATCGACAGGGGGCTTGTACGAGCAGTACTTC	CASRSTGGLYEQYF
TRBV19	TRBJ1-5	-	-	TGTGCCAGTAGTATGGGCTCGGGGACTGATCAGCCCCAGCATTTT	CASSMGSGTDQPQHF
TRBV4-3	TRBJ2-7	once	-	TGCGCCAGCAGCCACCGGGACAACTCCTACGAGCAGTACTTC	CASSHRDNSYEQYF
TRBV28	TRBJ1-2	-	-	TGTGCCTCGGAGACTGGAGGTAACTATGGCTACACCTTC	CASETGGNYGYTF
TRBV7-2	TRBJ1-6	-	-	TGTGCCAGCAGCCGCCCAGGGTTGGGTTCACCCCTCCACTTT	CASSRPGLGSPLHF
TRBV28	TRBJ2-3	-	-	TGTGCCAGCAGTCGTTCCGGGACTGGGGATACGCAGTATTTT	CASSRSGTGDTQYF
TRBV18	TRBJ1-4	-	-	TGTGCCAGCTCACTTTCAATCGGGAGTGAAAAACTGTTTTTT	CASSLSIGSEKLFF
TRBV27	TRBJ2-2	-	TRBD2	TGTGCCAGCAGCGCGCTACGGCTAGCGGACACCGGGGAGCTGTTTTTT	CASSALRLADTGELFF
TRBV5-4	TRBJ1-2	few	-	TGTGCCAGCAGCTTAGACCAGGGCGTAGGCTATGGCTACACCTTC	CASSLDQGVGYGYTF
TRBV27	TRBJ2-7	-	-	TGTGCCAGCAGTCTTGCAGGGGCAGGGTCCGAGCAGTACTTC	CASSLAGAGSEQYF
TRBV9	TRBJ2-5	-	TRBD2	TGTGCCAGCAGCCAAAGCGGGAGGGCCGTCAAAGAGACCCAGTACTTC	CASSQSGRAVKETQYF
TRBV5-6	TRBJ1-5	-	-	TGTGCCAGCAGCTTGTTCATCCTTCACAGCAGCAATCAGCCCCAGCATTTT	CASSLFILHSSNQPQHF
TRBV4-1	TRBJ1-2	-	-	TGCGCCAGCAGCCAAGATACGGGGAGCTATGGCTACACCTTC	CASSQDTGSYGYTF
TRBV7-2	TRBJ1-2	-	-	TGTGCCAGCAGCCCGAGACAGGCTAACTATGGCTACACCTTC	CASSPRQANYGYTF
TRBV2	TRBJ2-7	once	-	TGTGCCAGCAGTGGTGTGACCGGGAACTCCTACGAGCAGTACTTC	CASSGVTGNSYEQYF
TRBV6-4	TRBJ2-3	-	-	TGTGCCAGCAGTGACCCGGCCTCGAGGAGCACAGATACGCAGTATTTT	CASSDPASRSTDTQYF
TRBV7-3	TRBJ2-1	once	-	TGTGCCAGCAGCGGGACTGGTGTTGAGCAGTTCTTC	CASSGTGVEQFF
TRBV7-9	TRBJ1-5	-	TRBD1	TGTGCCAGCAGCCCAGGGGGCAGAGACAATCAGCCCCAGCATTTT	CASSPGGRDNQPQHF
TRBV19	TRBJ1-2	few	-	TGTGCCAGTCGAAGCAGCGATCGCCCCACTAACTATGGCTACACCTTC	CASRSSDRPTNYGYTF
TRBV6-2/TRBV6-3	TRBJ1-2	-	TRBD1	TGTGCCAGCAGTTACTCTTTAGACAGGGTAAACGGCTACACCTTC	CASSYSLDRVNGYTF
TRBV4-3	TRBJ2-7	-	-	TGCGCCAGCAGCCAATTTCAGGGGACCTACGAGCAGTACTTC	CASSQFQGTYEQYF
TRBV3-1/TRBV3-2	TRBJ2-7	few	TRBD1	TGTGCCAGCAGCCGATTCGGACAGGGTACCTACGAGCAGTACTTC	CASSRFGQGTYEQYF
TRBV10-3	TRBJ2-1	once	TRBD2	TGTGCCATCAGTGAGTCGATGCGCGGGCGGCTAGCGGGGGGCCGTTCCTACAATGAGCAGTTCTTC	CAISESMRGRLAGGRSYNEQFF
TRBV7-2	TRBJ2-3	-	-	TGTGCCAGCAGCCAACCTAGTGGGTCTAGGGATACGCAGTATTTT	CASSQPSGSRDTQYF
TRBV7-7	TRBJ2-2	once	TRBD1	TGTGCCAGCAGCCCCGGGACAGGGAGAGCCGGGGAGCTGTTTTTT	CASSPGTGRAGELFF
TRBV6-2/TRBV6-3	TRBJ1-2	-	-	TGTGCCAGCAGCCCAAGCGGTTCAGGGGTCGGCTACACCTTC	CASSPSGSGVGYTF
TRBV5-4	TRBJ1-4	-	-	TGTGCCAGCAGCTTGCAGGGAACCGCAACTAATGAAAAACTGTTTTTT	CASSLQGTATNEKLFF
TRBV7-8	TRBJ2-5	-	-	TGTGCCAGCAGCTTAGCGGGTTCTAGTGACCAAGAGACCCAGTACTTC	CASSLAGSSDQETQYF
TRBV11-3	TRBJ2-2	-	-	TGTGCCAGCAGCTTACCCCAGGGGCGCGGCCCCGGGGAGCTGTTTTTT	CASSLPQGRGPGELFF
TRBV3-1/TRBV3-2	TRBJ1-1	-	-	TGTGCCAGCGCTGGGGGGACTGAAGCTTTCTTT	CASAGGTEAFF
TRBV6-4	TRBJ2-1	-	TRBD2	TGTGCCAGCAGTGTTTCACTAGCGGATTACAATGAGCAGTTCTTC	CASSVSLADYNEQFF
TRBV4-3	TRBJ2-7	-	TRBD2	TGCGCCAGCAGCCCTGGGACTAGCGTCTACGAGCAGTACTTC	CASSPGTSVYEQYF
TRBV6-2/TRBV6-3	TRBJ2-1	-	TRBD2	TGTGCCAGCAGTTACGTGGGGGGGGCCTACAATGAGCAGTTCTTC	CASSYVGGAYNEQFF
TRBV4-3	TRBJ1-2	-	TRBD1	TGCGCCAGCAGCTATATCGGACAGGGAGGCTATGGCTACACCTTC	CASSYIGQGGYGYTF
TRBV29-1	TRBJ2-6	once	-	TGCAGCGTTGAATTCGGGGGGCCTGGGGCCAACGTCCTGACTTTC	CSVEFGGPGANVLTF
TRBV7-2	TRBJ2-3	-	TRBD1	TGTGCCAGCAGCTTGGGGCTACAGGGGTTCACAGATACGCAGTATTTT	CASSLGLQGFTDTQYF
TRBV5-8	TRBJ2-2	-	TRBD2	TGTGCCAGCAGCTTGGACAGCCTAGCGGGACCCACCGGGGAGCTGTTTTTT	CASSLDSLAGPTGELFF
TRBV6-5	TRBJ1-5	-	-	TGTGCCAGCAGGCGACAGGTTTCAAGCAATCAGCCCCAGCATTTT	CASRRQVSSNQPQHF
TRBV11-2	TRBJ2-7	-	TRBD1	TGTGCCAGCAGCTCTTCGACAGGGGGCTACGAGCAGTACTTC	CASSSSTGGYEQYF
TRBV9	TRBJ2-5	-	-	TGTGCCAGCAGCCTCTATGGGGCGCCGGAGACCCAGTACTTC	CASSLYGAPETQYF
TRBV6-5	TRBJ2-2	-	TRBD2	TGTGCCAGCAGTTGGACTAGCGGAAACACCGGGGAGCTGTTTTTT	CASSWTSGNTGELFF
TRBV19	TRBJ2-1	once	TRBD1	TGTGCCAGTATTTCAGACGTCTCCACAGGGGGCTCCTACAATGAGCAGTTCTTC	CASISDVSTGGSYNEQFF
TRBV5-1	TRBJ2-1	-	TRBD2	TGCGCCACTTCCCCATACGGGGGGGATTACAATGAGCAGTTCTTC	CATSPYGGDYNEQFF
TRBV9	TRBJ2-1	-	-	TGTGCCAGCACCCAAGGTCCCCTGGACTTCAATGAGCAGTTCTTC	CASTQGPLDFNEQFF
TRBV6-5	TRBJ1-5	-	-	TGTGCCAGCAAACTGGGACTGTCGTTCGATGAAGCCCAGCATTTT	CASKLGLSFDEAQHF
TRBV27	TRBJ2-2	-	TRBD2	TGTGCCAGCAGTGAGAGCGGGAGGGTCGTCACCGGGGAGCTGTTTTTT	CASSESGRVVTGELFF
TRBV11-2	TRBJ1-4	-	-	TGTGCCAGCAGCTTAGGCGGGATCCATGAAAAACTGTTTTTT	CASSLGGIHEKLFF
TRBV9	TRBJ1-2	-	-	TGTGCCAGCAGCGTAGTCCCCCCATATGGCTACACCTTC	CASSVVPPYGYTF